This is a list of T cell receptor beta chains from one sample in a study of T cells in Graves' hyperthyroidism and ophthalmopathy. One entry per CDR3 protein, called by TCRdb with MiXCR from the multiplex PCR reads. Here the sample spans around 600,000 distinct CDR3 sequences, roughly 14% being singletons. The sequenced sample was blood. All receptors come from a woman in her forties or fifties with Graves' ophthalmopathy. Each CDR3 is given with its conserved first and last residue. D genes are given only for firm matches. The listing skips clone size in some rows; elsewhere it reads once, few, many or a size class.

many	13	TRBV9	TRBJ1-5	-	CASSVDEGQPQHF	TGTGCCAGCAGCGTGGACGAAGGACAGCCCCAGCATTTT
many	17	TRBV7-2	TRBJ2-1	TRBD2	CASSRVPTSGTYNEQFF	TGTGCCAGCAGCCGAGTCCCAACTAGCGGGACCTACAATGAGCAGTTCTTC
few	18	TRBV7-9	TRBJ1-5	-	CASSLAVGGARSNQPQHF	TGTGCCAGCAGCTTAGCGGTTGGGGGGGCGCGGAGCAATCAGCCCCAGCATTTT
few	17	TRBV11-3	TRBJ2-1	-	CASSLDQVVNSYNKQFF	TGTGCCAGCAGCTTAGATCAGGTGGTGAACTCCTACAATAAGCAGTTCTTC
many	14	TRBV12-3/TRBV12-4	TRBJ2-2	-	CASSLGQTTGELFF	TGTGCCAGCAGTCTAGGACAGACCACCGGGGAGCTGTTTTTT
many	16	TRBV6-5	TRBJ2-1	TRBD2	CASSYSRGSSYNEQFF	TGTGCCAGCAGTTACTCCCGCGGGAGCTCCTACAATGAGCAGTTCTTC
-	14	TRBV5-5	TRBJ2-2	-	CASSMIGTSGELFF	TGTGCCAGCAGCATGATCGGGACGTCCGGGGAGCTGTTTTTT
many	14	TRBV3-1	TRBJ1-5	TRBD1	CASSPTGAYQPQHF	TGTGCCAGCAGTCCTACAGGGGCGTATCAGCCCCAGCATTTT
-	14	TRBV5-5	TRBJ1-5	-	CASSSTWTDQPQHF	TGTGCCAGCAGCTCGACCTGGACAGATCAGCCCCAGCATTTT
many	15	TRBV27	TRBJ1-2	-	CASSLKGQGKYGYTF	TGTGCCAGCAGTTTAAAGGGTCAGGGGAAGTATGGCTACACCTTC
many	17	TRBV28	TRBJ2-7	TRBD2	CASTTLGTSGSRHEQYF	TGTGCCAGCACCACATTAGGGACTAGCGGGAGTAGGCACGAGCAGTACTTC
-	14	TRBV6-2/TRBV6-3	TRBJ2-5	TRBD1	CASRTDRGRETQYF	TGTGCCAGCAGAACCGACAGGGGGCGAGAGACCCAGTACTTC
many	13	TRBV7-2	TRBJ1-2	TRBD1	CASSRTGGNGYTF	TGTGCCAGCAGCAGGACAGGGGGAAATGGCTACACCTTC
many	15	TRBV4-1	TRBJ2-7	-	CASSQEIPGIYEQYF	TGCGCCAGCAGCCAAGAAATCCCAGGGATCTACGAGCAGTACTTC
many	13	TRBV6-1	TRBJ2-7	TRBD2	CASRKRDPYEQYF	TGTGCCAGCAGGAAGCGGGACCCCTACGAGCAGTACTTC
many	13	TRBV27	TRBJ1-5	-	CASSQGSYQPQHF	TGTGCCAGCAGCCAGGGTTCATATCAGCCCCAGCATTTT
many	17	TRBV5-1	TRBJ2-7	TRBD1	CASSLPGQGLISYEQYF	TGCGCCAGCAGCCTTCCGGGACAGGGCTTGATCTCCTACGAGCAGTACTTC
many	13	TRBV5-1	TRBJ2-5	-	CASSSSFQETQYF	TGCGCCAGCAGCTCTTCATTCCAAGAGACCCAGTACTTC
-	15	TRBV24-1	TRBJ2-5	-	CATSDLQGSQETQYF	TGTGCCACCAGTGATTTGCAGGGGAGCCAAGAGACCCAGTACTTC
-	15	TRBV7-9	TRBJ2-7	TRBD1	CASSLPTGAWYEQYF	TGTGCCAGCAGCTTACCGACAGGGGCATGGTACGAGCAGTACTTC
many	16	TRBV9	TRBJ2-2	TRBD2	CASSPHSGTNTGELFF	TGTGCCAGCAGCCCCCATAGCGGGACGAACACCGGGGAGCTGTTTTTT
few	18	TRBV24-1	TRBJ2-2	TRBD2	CATSDLRTSGINTGELFF	TGTGCCACCAGTGACCTTCGGACTAGCGGGATTAACACCGGGGAGCTGTTTTTT
many	13	TRBV6-1	TRBJ2-7	TRBD1	CASRRGQLYEQYF	TGTGCCAGCAGGAGGGGACAGCTCTACGAGCAGTACTTC
few	16	TRBV5-1	TRBJ2-7	TRBD2	CASSLLGASGAYEQYF	TGCGCCAGCAGCCTTCTCGGGGCTAGCGGGGCCTACGAGCAGTACTTC
many	14	TRBV20-1	TRBJ2-3	TRBD2	CSARKAGGSGTQYF	TGCAGTGCTAGAAAAGCGGGAGGGTCGGGTACGCAGTATTTT
many	17	TRBV6-2/TRBV6-3	TRBJ2-1	TRBD2	CASTLGLAGVSYNEQFF	TGTGCCAGCACCCTGGGGCTAGCGGGAGTCTCCTACAATGAGCAGTTCTTC
many	15	TRBV5-6	TRBJ1-5	-	CASSFRALGNQPQHF	TGTGCCAGCAGCTTTAGGGCTTTGGGCAATCAGCCCCAGCATTTT
-	14	TRBV5-1	TRBJ2-1	TRBD2	CASSAGGAYNEQFF	TGCGCCAGCAGCGCGGGGGGTGCCTACAATGAGCAGTTCTTC
many	12	TRBV2	TRBJ2-7	-	CASSGGLSEQYF	TGTGCCAGCAGCGGCGGACTGTCCGAGCAGTACTTC
-	15	TRBV3-1	TRBJ1-1	-	CASSQDGGVNTEAFF	TGTGCCAGCAGCCAAGATGGAGGGGTGAACACTGAAGCTTTCTTT
few	17	TRBV4-3	TRBJ2-6	-	CASSQDLGGGRANVLTF	TGCGCCAGCAGCCAAGATTTGGGGGGCGGTAGGGCCAACGTCCTGACTTTC
many	18	TRBV28	TRBJ2-6	-	CASSFGPGGGSGANVLTF	TGTGCCAGCAGTTTCGGTCCGGGGGGCGGCTCTGGGGCCAACGTCCTGACTTTC
many	13	TRBV30	TRBJ2-7	-	CAWSLGIAYEQYF	TGTGCCTGGAGTCTGGGTATTGCCTACGAGCAGTACTTC
many	14	TRBV5-1	TRBJ2-2	-	CASSLVRTTGELFF	TGCGCCAGCAGCTTGGTTCGGACCACCGGGGAGCTGTTTTTT
many	16	TRBV28	TRBJ2-3	TRBD2	CASSLPPGSGGDTQYF	TGTGCCAGCAGTCTCCCTCCGGGGAGCGGGGGGGATACGCAGTATTTT
many	15	TRBV7-3	TRBJ2-1	-	CASSLQQGPYNEQFF	TGTGCCAGCAGCTTACAGCAGGGACCCTACAATGAGCAGTTCTTC
many	15	TRBV3-1	TRBJ2-7	TRBD2	CASSQDRKRDYEQYF	TGTGCCAGCAGCCAAGATAGAAAGCGGGACTACGAGCAGTACTTC
few	15	TRBV5-1	TRBJ2-6	-	CASSDGSSGANVLTF	TGCGCCAGCAGCGACGGGAGCTCTGGGGCCAACGTCCTGACTTTC
-	13	TRBV5-1	TRBJ1-1	-	CPSSLVPTAEAFF	TGCCCCAGCAGCTTGGTCCCCACCGCTGAAGCTTTCTTT
many	15	TRBV2	TRBJ1-2	-	CASSETGIANYGYTF	TGTGCCAGCAGTGAAACAGGGATCGCTAACTATGGCTACACCTTC
-	13	TRBV19	TRBJ2-7	-	CASSNGDYYEQYF	TGTGCCAGTAGTAACGGAGACTATTACGAGCAGTACTTC
many	13	TRBV30	TRBJ2-3	-	CAWSGTGSDTQYF	TGTGCCTGGAGTGGTACGGGTTCAGATACGCAGTATTTT
many	16	TRBV28	TRBJ2-5	TRBD1	CASSLLGTVTQETQYF	TGTGCCAGCAGTTTATTGGGGACAGTGACTCAAGAGACCCAGTACTTC
many	16	TRBV20-1	TRBJ2-5	TRBD2	CSARTPTSGMSETQYF	TGCAGTGCTCGCACCCCGACTAGCGGGATGTCGGAGACCCAGTACTTC
-	10	TRBV6-1	TRBJ1-1	-	CASSRIEAFF	TGTGCCAGCAGCCGAATTGAAGCTTTCTTT
few	15	TRBV5-1	TRBJ2-3	TRBD2	CASSLGSGGQDTQYF	TGCGCCAGCAGCTTGGGTAGCGGGGGGCAGGATACGCAGTATTTT
many	14	TRBV28	TRBJ2-1	TRBD1	CASSLGQGVYEQFF	TGTGCCAGCAGTTTAGGACAGGGGGTGTATGAGCAGTTCTTC
-	12	TRBV9	TRBJ2-2	-	CASSSSHGELFF	TGTGCCAGCAGCTCCTCCCACGGGGAGCTGTTTTTT
many	17	TRBV5-1	TRBJ2-1	TRBD1	CASSSWGAGQGINEQFF	TGCGCCAGCAGCTCCTGGGGTGCGGGACAGGGTATTAATGAGCAGTTCTTC